This T cell receptor (beta chain) was obtained from a study of blood T cell repertoires in COVID-19. Study-wide background: COVID-19 samples from acute and convalescent phases originated in the United States, Italy and Spain. Sample material is recorded as cDNA or gDNA derived from T cells, B-cell-depleted T cells, or PBMCs.

In the authors' workflow: Amplification of reference gene primers provided the estimated nucleated cell counts. Assay used: immunoSEQ multiplex PCR; TCRdb lists only in-frame clones, some missing. The DNA gave D and trimming, while V, J and clone size come from that table. This sample has about 190,000 clones, with around 80% found just once. The germline V gene encodes CDR1 MGHDK and CDR2 SYGVNS. Trimming pared 4 bases from V and 2 bases from J, leaving 18 bases between. The CDR3 is made up of 16 amino acids. The rearrangement links TRBV25-1 to TRBJ2-7; a weak D match, TRBD1 (6 bases). Sequenced material: peripheral blood. This sequence was found in a man aged 50 or older who had recovered from COVID-19. The CDR3 region has the DNA TGTGCCAGCAGTGGGACAGCCGGGCCCCCACCCTACGAGCAGTACTTC. It yields the protein CASSGTAGPPPYEQYF.